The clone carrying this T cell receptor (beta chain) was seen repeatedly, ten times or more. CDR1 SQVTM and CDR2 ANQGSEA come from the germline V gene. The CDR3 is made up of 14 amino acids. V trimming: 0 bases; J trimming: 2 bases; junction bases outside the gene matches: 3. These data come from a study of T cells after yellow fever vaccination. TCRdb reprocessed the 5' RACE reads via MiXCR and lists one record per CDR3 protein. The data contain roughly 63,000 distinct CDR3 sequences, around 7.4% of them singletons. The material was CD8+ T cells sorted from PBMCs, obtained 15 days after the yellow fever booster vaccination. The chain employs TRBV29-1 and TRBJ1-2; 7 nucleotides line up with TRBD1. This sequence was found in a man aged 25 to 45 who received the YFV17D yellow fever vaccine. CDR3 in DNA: TGCAGCGTTGAAGAGGGGACAGAAAACTATGGCTACACCTTC. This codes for CSVEEGTENYGYTF.